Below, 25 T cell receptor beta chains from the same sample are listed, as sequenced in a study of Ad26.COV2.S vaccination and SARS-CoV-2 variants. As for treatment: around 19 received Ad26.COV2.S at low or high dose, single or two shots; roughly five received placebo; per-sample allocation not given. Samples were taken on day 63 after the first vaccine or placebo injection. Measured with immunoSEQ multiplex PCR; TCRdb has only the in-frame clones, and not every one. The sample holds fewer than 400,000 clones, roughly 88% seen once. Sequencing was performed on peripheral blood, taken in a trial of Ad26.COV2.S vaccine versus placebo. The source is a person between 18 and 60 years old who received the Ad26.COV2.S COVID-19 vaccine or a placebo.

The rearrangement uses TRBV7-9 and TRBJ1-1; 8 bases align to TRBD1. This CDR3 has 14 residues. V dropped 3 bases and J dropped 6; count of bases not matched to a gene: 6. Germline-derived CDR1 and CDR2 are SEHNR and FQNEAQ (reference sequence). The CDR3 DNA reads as TGTGCCAGCAGCTTTCGGGACAGGTTGGCTGAAGCTTTCTTT. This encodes CASSFRDRLAEAFF.

The CDR3 DNA reads as TGCGCCAGCGGGACCACAGGGGCTGGAAACACCATATATTTT. Its protein product is CASGTTGAGNTIYF. The V and J genes are TRBV4-3 and TRBJ1-3; TRBD1 agrees at 7 bases. Germline assignment: CDR1 LGHNA and CDR2 YSLEER. Germline trimming cut 8 bases from V and 2 bases from J; bases unmatched to any gene: 6. The CDR3 is 14 residues long.

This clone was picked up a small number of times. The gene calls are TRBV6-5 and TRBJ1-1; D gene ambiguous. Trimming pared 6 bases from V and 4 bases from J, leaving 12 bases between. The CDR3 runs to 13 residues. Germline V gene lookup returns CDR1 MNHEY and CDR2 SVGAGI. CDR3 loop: CASRRALSTEAFF. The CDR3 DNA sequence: TGTGCCAGCAGAAGGGCCCTTTCCACTGAAGCTTTCTTT.

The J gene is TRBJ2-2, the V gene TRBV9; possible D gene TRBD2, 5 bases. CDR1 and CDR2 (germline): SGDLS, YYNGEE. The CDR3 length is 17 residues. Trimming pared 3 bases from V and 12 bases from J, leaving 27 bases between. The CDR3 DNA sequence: TGTGCCAGCAGCGAAAGGTCCTCCTCTAGTCTGGGAGCCCAGCTGTTTTTT. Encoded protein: CASSERSSSSLGAQLFF.

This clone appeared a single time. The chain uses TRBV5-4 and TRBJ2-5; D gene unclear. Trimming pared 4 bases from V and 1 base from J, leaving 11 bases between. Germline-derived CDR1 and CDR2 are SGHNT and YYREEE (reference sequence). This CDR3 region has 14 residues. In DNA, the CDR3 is TGTGCCAGCAGCCGATACAGTTTCCAAGAGACCCAGTACTTC. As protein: CASSRYSFQETQYF.

This CDR3 reads CASSPGSGGRSGNTIYF. The CDR3 nucleotides read TGTGCCAGCAGTCCCGGGTCAGGGGGCCGCTCTGGAAACACCATATATTTT. The V gene is TRBV28, the J gene TRBJ1-3, with 8 bases lining up with TRBD1. Losses at the gene ends were 5 bases for V and 0 bases for J; bases not matched to a gene: 9. This CDR3 spans 17 amino acids. Germline CDR1 is MDHEN and CDR2 is SYDVKM.

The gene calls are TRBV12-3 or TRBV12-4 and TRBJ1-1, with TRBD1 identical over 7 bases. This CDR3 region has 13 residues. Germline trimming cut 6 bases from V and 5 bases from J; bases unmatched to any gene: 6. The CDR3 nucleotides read TGTGCCAGCAGCGGACAGGAGAGGACTGAAGCTTTCTTT. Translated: CASSGQERTEAFF.

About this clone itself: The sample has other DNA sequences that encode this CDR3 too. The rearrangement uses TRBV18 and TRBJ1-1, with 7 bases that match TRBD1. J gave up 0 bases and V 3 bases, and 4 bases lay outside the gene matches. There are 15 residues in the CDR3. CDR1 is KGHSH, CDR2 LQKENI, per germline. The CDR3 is CASSPQGQLNTEAFF. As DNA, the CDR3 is TGTGCCAGCTCACCCCAGGGACAGCTGAACACTGAAGCTTTCTTT.

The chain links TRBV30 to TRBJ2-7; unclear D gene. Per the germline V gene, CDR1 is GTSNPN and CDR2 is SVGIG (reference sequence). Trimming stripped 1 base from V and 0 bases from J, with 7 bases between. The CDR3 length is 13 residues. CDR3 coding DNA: TGTGCCTGGAGTGACGGAAGCTCCTACGAGCAGTACGTC. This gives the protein CAWSDGSSYEQYV.

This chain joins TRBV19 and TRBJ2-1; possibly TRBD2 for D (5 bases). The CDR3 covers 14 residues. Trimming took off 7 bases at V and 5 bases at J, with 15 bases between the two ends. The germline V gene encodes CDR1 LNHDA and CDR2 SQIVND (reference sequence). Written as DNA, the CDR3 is TGTGCCAGTAAAGTAGGGAGTACCGACAATGAGCAGTTCTTC. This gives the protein CASKVGSTDNEQFF.

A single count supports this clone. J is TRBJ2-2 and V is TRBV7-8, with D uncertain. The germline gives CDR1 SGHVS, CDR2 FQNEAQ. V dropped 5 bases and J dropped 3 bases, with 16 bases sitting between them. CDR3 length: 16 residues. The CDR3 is CASSLFNSEDTGELFF. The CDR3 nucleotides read TGTGCCAGCAGCCTTTTTAATAGTGAGGACACCGGGGAGCTGTTTTTT.

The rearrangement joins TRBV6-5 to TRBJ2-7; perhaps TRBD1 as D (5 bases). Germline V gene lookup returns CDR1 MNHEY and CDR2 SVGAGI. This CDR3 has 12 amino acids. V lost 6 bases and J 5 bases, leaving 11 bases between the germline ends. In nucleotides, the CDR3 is TGTGCCAGCAGAAGAGACAGTAACGAGCAGTACTTC. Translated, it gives CASRRDSNEQYF.

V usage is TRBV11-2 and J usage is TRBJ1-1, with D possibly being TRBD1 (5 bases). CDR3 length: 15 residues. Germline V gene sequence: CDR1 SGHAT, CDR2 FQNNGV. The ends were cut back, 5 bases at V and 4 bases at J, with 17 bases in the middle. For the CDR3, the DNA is TGTGCCAGCAGCCCCTTGGGGGGAGTCGCCACTGAAGCTTTCTTT. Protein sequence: CASSPLGGVATEAFF.

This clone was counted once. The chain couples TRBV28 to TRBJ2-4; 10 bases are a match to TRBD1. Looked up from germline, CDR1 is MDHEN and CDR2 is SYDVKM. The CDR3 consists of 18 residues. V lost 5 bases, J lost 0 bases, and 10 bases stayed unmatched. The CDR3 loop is CASSPQTGGRTAKNIQYF. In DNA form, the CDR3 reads TGTGCCAGCAGTCCACAGACAGGGGGCCGGACAGCCAAAAACATTCAGTACTTC.

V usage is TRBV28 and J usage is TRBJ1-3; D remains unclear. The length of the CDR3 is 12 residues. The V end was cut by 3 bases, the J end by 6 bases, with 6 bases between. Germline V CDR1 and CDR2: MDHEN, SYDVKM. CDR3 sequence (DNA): TGTGCCAGCAGTTTTACCGCAAACACCATATATTTT. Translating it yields CASSFTANTIYF.

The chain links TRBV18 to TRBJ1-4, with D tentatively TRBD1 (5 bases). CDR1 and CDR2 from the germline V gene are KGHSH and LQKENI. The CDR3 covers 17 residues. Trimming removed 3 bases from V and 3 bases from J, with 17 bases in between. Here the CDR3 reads CASSPSGGRTSNEKLFF. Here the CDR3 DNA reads TGTGCCAGCTCACCGTCGGGAGGGAGGACATCTAATGAAAAACTGTTTTTT.

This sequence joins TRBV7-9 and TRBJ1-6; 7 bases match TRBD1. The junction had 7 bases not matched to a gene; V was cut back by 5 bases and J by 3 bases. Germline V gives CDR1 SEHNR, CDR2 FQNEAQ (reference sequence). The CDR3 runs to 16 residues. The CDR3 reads CASSPGDSHYNSPLHF. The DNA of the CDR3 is TGTGCCAGCAGCCCCGGGGACAGCCACTATAATTCACCCCTCCACTTT.

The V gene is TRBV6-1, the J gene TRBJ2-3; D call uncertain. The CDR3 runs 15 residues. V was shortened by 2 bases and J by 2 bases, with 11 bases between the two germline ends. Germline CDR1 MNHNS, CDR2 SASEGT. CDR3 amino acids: CASSEIYSNTDTQYF. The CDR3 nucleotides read TGTGCCAGCAGTGAAATCTACAGTAACACAGATACGCAGTATTTT.

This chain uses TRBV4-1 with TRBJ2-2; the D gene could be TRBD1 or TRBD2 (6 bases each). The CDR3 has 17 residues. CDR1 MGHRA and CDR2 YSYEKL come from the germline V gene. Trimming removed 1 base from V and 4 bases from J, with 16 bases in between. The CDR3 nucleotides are TGCGCCAGCAGCCAAGCAATGAGGACAGCGGGCACCGGGGAGCTGTTTTTT. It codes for CASSQAMRTAGTGELFF.

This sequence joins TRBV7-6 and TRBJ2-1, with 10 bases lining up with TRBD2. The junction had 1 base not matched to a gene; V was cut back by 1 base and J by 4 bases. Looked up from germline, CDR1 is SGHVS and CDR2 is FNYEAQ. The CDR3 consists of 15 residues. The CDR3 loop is CASSLELAGYNEQFF. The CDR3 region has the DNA TGTGCCAGCAGCTTAGAACTAGCGGGGTACAATGAGCAGTTCTTC.

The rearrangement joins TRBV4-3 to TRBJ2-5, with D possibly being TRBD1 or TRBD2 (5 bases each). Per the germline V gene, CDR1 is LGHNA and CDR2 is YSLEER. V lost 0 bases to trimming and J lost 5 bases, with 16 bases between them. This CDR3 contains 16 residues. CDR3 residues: CASSQERGTYGETQYF. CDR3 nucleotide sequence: TGCGCCAGCAGCCAAGAACGAGGGACCTACGGGGAGACCCAGTACTTC.

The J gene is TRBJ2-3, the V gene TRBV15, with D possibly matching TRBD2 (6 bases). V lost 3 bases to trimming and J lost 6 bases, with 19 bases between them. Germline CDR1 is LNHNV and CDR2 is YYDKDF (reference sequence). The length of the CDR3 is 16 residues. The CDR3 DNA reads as TGTGCCACCAGCAGGGACCGGACTACGCGTCGGGATACGCAGTATTTT. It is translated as CATSRDRTTRRDTQYF. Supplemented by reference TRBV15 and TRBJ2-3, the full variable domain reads DAMVIQNPRYQVTQFGKPVTLSCSQTLNHNVMYWYQQKSSQAPKLLFHYYDKDFNNEADTPDNFQSRRPNTSFCFLDIRSPGLGDTAMYLCATSRDRTTRRDTQYFGPGTRLTVL.

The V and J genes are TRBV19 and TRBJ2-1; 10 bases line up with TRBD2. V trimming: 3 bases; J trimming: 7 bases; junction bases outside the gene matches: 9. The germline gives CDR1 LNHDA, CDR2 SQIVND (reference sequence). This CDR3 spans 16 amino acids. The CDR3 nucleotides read TGTGCCAGTAGTATCCCCCTAGCGGGAGTAGCAAATGAGCAGTTCTTC. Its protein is CASSIPLAGVANEQFF.

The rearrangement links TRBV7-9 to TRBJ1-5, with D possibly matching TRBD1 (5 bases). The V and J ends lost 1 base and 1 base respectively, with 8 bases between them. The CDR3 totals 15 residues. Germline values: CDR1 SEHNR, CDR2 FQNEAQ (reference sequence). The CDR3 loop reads CASSLEGASNQPQHF. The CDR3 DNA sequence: TGTGCCAGCAGCTTAGAAGGGGCCAGCAATCAGCCCCAGCATTTT.

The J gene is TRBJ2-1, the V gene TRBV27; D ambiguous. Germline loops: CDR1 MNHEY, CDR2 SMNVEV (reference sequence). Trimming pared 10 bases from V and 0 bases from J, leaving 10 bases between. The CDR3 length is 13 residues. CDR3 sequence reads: CATHTSSYNEQFF. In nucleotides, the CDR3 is TGTGCCACACACACGAGCTCCTACAATGAGCAGTTCTTC.